This T cell receptor beta chain was found in a study of blood T cell repertoires in COVID-19. On the study more broadly: The samples span acute and convalescent COVID-19 from the United States, Italy and Spain. T cells, B-cell-depleted T cells, or PBMCs provided the cDNA or gDNA that served as material.

The Seattle patients joined while their infection was active and were tracked longitudinally afterward. As originally analysed: The authors estimated nucleated cell counts from reference gene primer amplification. The repertoire was sequenced with immunoSEQ multiplex PCR; TCRdb's copy has only in-frame clones and lacks some. V, J and clone size are those of that table, while D and trimming were read from the DNA. Of 220,000 or so clones in the sample, 80% to 95% were seen once. This TCR was recovered from a man aged 55 to 69 with COVID-19, enrolled during active disease. Sequencing used peripheral blood.

The CDR3 loop reads CASSARLASSYNEQFF. The CDR3 DNA sequence: TGTGCCAGCAGTGCTCGACTAGCCAGCTCCTACAATGAGCAGTTCTTC. The chain recombines TRBV27 with TRBJ2-1, with 7 nucleotides matching TRBD2. This CDR3 contains 16 residues. V lost 5 bases and J lost 0; bases outside the gene matches: 7. Germline values: CDR1 MNHEY, CDR2 SMNVEV (reference sequence).